What follows describes a single T cell receptor beta chain. The CDR3 extends over 14 amino acids. V gave up 2 bases and J gave up 8 bases, with 15 bases separating them. Germline values: CDR1 MDHEN, CDR2 SYDVKM. The data were taken from a study of OX40 agonist ivuxolimab in advanced cancers. Measured with immunoSEQ multiplex PCR; TCRdb has only the in-frame clones, and not every one. The table shows fewer than 70,000 clones, with 70% to 90% occurring only once. The TCR sequence derives from an adult with an advanced solid tumor such as melanoma, head and neck, liver or kidney cancer. Sequenced here: CD4+ or CD8+ T cells sorted from blood, sampled in a trial of the OX40 agonist ivuxolimab. The chain couples TRBV28 to TRBJ1-2; possible D gene TRBD1, 5 bases. The CDR3 spells CASSLGDLLGGYTF. The CDR3 bases are TGTGCCAGCAGTTTAGGGGACCTACTGGGAGGCTACACCTTC.